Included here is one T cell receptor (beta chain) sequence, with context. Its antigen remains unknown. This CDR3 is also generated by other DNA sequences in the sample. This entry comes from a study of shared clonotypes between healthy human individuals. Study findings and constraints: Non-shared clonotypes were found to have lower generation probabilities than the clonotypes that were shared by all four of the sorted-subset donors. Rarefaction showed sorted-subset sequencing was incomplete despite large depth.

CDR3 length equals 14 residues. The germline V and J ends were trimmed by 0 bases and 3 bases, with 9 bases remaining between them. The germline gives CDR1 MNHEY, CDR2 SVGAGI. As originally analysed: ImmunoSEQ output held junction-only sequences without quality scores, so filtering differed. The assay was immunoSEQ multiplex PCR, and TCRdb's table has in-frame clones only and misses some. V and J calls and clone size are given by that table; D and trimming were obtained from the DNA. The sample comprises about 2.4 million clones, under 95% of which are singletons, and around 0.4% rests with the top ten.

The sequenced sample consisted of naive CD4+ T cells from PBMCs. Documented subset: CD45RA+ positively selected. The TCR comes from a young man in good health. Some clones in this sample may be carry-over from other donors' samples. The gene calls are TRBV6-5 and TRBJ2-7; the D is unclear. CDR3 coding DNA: TGTGCCAGCAGTTACTCGGGCAGAGGCTACGAGCAGTACTTC. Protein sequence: CASSYSGRGYEQYF.